The TCR beta chain under discussion was sequenced for a study of cytomegalovirus exposure and HLA in healthy donors. About this clone itself: What it binds is not known.

V was clipped by 5 bases and J by 2 bases; unmatched bases: 8. The germline V gene has CDR1 MDHEN and CDR2 SYDVKM. The CDR3 totals 15 residues. Both 60 Vbeta primers and 13 Jbeta primers went into the PCR. Repertoires were generated with immunoSEQ multiplex PCR, while TCRdb's copy carries only in-frame clones and drops some. The table records some 200,000 clones, roughly 85% of them present only once. Points from the study as a whole: Among TCR beta chains of equal frequency, HLA-associated ones were more clonally expanded in a later analysis.

This chain uses TRBV28 with TRBJ2-7; 8 bases are shared with TRBD1. Sequencing was performed on PBMCs. This receptor was obtained from a woman in her late teens or twenties in good health and CMV-seronegative. The CDR3 nucleotides read TGTGCCAGCAGTCTGGACAGGGAGGACACCTACGAGCAGTACTTC. Its protein is CASSLDREDTYEQYF.